This TCR beta chain is from a study of tumor-infiltrating lymphocytes in primary liver carcinoma (dated by TCRdb to about 2017). Broadly, across the study: The five patients, three men and two women aged 30 to 69 years, had hepatocellular carcinoma (four) or combined HCC and intrahepatic cholangiocarcinoma (one). High reproducibility was observed for the technical replicate repertoires, with mean shared-clone rates around 0.9 and correlation coefficients above 0.95. Roughly 3.65 to 7.13 million productive TCRbeta reads were obtained per sample, and no significant difference in read depth was found between tissue types. A total of around 35 specimens from 5 patients, comprising roughly 25 tumor regions, 5 adjacent noncancerous liver tissues and 5 peripheral blood samples, were covered by TCRbeta repertoire sequencing. For each liver tumor, the study sampled five regions along with adjacent normal tissue and blood, and applied TCRbeta repertoire sequencing, expression microarrays and whole-exome sequencing. To link TCRbeta repertoire diversity with the local molecular phenotype, the roughly 27 tumor region samples were profiled using Agilent mRNA microarrays. The tumors of the five patients were staged as T1-T3 N0M0, with maximum diameters ranging from about 4.2 to 10 cm. The paper as a whole reports these results and caveats: Pairs of tumor regions showed greater repertoire overlap (mean approximately 35%) than tumor-adjacent pairs (around 17%) or tumor-blood pairs (roughly 14%), which is consistent with antigen-driven expansion. Only a few patients were included in the study, and the authors note that the findings should be validated in a larger study. Compared with blood, tumors had a significantly larger share of the repertoire taken up by the top 250 clones (p = 0.039). Just about 7.5-25% of top clones turned up in all five regions of a tumor, which suggests spatial heterogeneity among tumor-infiltrating T cells. Because sequencing covered only the TCR beta chain and unpaired alpha chains were not captured, true repertoire diversity is likely underestimated. Since the samples were bulk and unsorted, there was no way to compare CD4+ and CD8+ T cell repertoires.

The germline V gene sets CDR1 to SGHVS and CDR2 to FQNEAQ. The CDR3 holds 15 amino acids from the cysteine to the phenylalanine. Kept here is only the CDR3 DNA, which spans 45 bases and is read in frame from base 1. Total RNA and DNA were co-extracted from roughly 18-30 mg of bulk tissue with the AllPrep DNA/RNA mini kit, without cell sorting. Four or five patients with histopathologically diagnosed primary liver carcinoma underwent surgical resection in China between late 2015 and March 2016. At the time of sampling, the patients were treatment-naive and had chronic HBV infection. Five spatially separated regions were sampled from each tumor: the superior, inferior, left-lateral and right-lateral poles, plus the tumor centre. Histological examination found more than 90% viable tumor cells in every tumor sample. Fresh tumor and adjacent tissue pieces were bisected, with one half stored in RNAlater at -80 degrees C and the other half sent for histology.

A constant-region primer and ProtoScript II reverse transcriptase were used to reverse-transcribe TCRbeta-specific cDNA from about 530 ng total RNA. The TCRbeta libraries were prepared through three rounds of nested multiplex PCR following a slightly modified ARM-PCR procedure. Multiplex TRBV1-TRBV30 forward primers and a Cbeta reverse primer were used in the first two PCR rounds, each of which was run for approximately 9 cycles. A final 25-cycle PCR with Deep VentR polymerase added sample barcodes and Illumina adapters. Before sequencing, amplicons of 200-500 bp were gel-purified using a QIAquick gel extraction kit. TCRbeta amplicons were sequenced on an Illumina HiSeq 2500 with 250-bp paired-end reads. The study's processing was this. Quality trimming of reads was performed with Trimmomatic v0.33, and paired reads were merged with FLASH v1.2.11 so that full CDR3 sequences could be recovered. MiGEC v1.2.1b assigned V, D and J germline segments to the rearranged TCRbeta sequences. Clonotype statistics and Shannon-Wiener diversity indices were calculated with VDJtools v1.0.0. Except for diversity analysis, only each sample's 250 most abundant clonotypes were used in subsequent analyses to reduce sampling bias. TCRdb passed the public sequencing reads through fastp at Q25 and MiXCR, retaining productive beta sequences. Rows are unified per CDR3 protein, each entry keeping the most common DNA and genes. It is TCRdb's table, rather than the study itself, that gives the V and J calls and clone size. For this sample the table gives approximately 92,000 distinct CDR3 sequences, of which 55% to 70% were detected only once. Clones ranked in the top ten supply around 8.8% of the sample.

Turning to this clonotype: No antigen is known for it. Since a much larger clone is just one base distant, this may be a read error.

The chain couples TRBV7-8 to TRBJ2-6; the D gene is perhaps TRBD1 or TRBD2, as each covers 5 bases. The specimen sequenced was liver tumor tissue from sampling region 5. The cell subset or site tag for this specimen amounts to: tumor region T5, tumor centre. This receptor was obtained from a woman aged 55-70 years with primary liver carcinoma and hepatitis B virus infection. The sequenced DNA is TGTGCCGGCAGCTTAATGGGGGCTGGGGCCAACGTCCTGACTTTC. This codes for CAGSLMGAGANVLTF.